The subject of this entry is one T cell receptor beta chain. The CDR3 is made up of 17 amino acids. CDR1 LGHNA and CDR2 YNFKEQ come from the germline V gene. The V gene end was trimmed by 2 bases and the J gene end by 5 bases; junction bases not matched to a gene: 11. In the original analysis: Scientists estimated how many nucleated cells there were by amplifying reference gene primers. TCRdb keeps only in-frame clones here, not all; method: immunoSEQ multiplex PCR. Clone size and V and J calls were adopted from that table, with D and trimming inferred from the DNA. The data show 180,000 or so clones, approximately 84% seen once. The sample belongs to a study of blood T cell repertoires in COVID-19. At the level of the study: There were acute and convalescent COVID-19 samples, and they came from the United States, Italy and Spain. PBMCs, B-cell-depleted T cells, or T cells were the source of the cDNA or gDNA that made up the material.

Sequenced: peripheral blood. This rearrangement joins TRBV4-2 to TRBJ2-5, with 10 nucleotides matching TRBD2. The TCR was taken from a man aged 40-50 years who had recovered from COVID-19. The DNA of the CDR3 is TGTGCCAGCAGCCAAACCCGGAGCGGGAGGGGAAAGGAGACCCAGTACTTC. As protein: CASSQTRSGRGKETQYF.